This record covers a single T cell receptor (beta chain). Germline V lookup: CDR1 MNHEY, CDR2 SMNVEV (reference sequence). This CDR3 contains 12 residues. Unmatched junction bases numbered 1, after V lost 5 bases and J lost 6 bases. Only in-frame clones appear in the TCRdb table, and some are missing; sequencing was by immunoSEQ multiplex PCR. The repertoire consists of about 75,000 clones, with around 90% occurring once and the leading ten covering roughly 20%. These data are taken from a study of blood T cell repertoires in COVID-19. Study at large: Donors in the United States, Italy and Spain gave samples during acute or convalescent COVID-19. T cells, B-cell-depleted T cells, or PBMCs provided the cDNA or gDNA that served as material.

V is TRBV27 and J is TRBJ2-3; 8 nucleotides agree with TRBD2. Input material: peripheral blood. The source is a human donor in a cohort sampled during active COVID-19. The CDR3 reads CASSQRGDTQYF. CDR3 in DNA: TGTGCCAGCAGTCAGCGGGGGGATACGCAGTATTTT.